This T cell receptor beta chain was found in a study of CD8 T cells in ankylosing spondylitis. Library preparation for TCR beta used quantitative 5'-RACE with molecular barcodes. TCRdb passed the 5' RACE reads through MiXCR, listing each CDR3 protein once. The sample has roughly 370,000 distinct CDR3 sequences, around 20% seen once. Study-level points and caveats: The clones that were linked to disease were reported to be significantly enriched in matched synovial fluid samples from ankylosing spondylitis patients. Before this, some motif variants had been reported in reactive arthritis synovial fluid and blood. Seemingly distinctive of ankylosing spondylitis blood was a TCR beta motif formed by eight highly homologous variants. The authors found the disease-linked clones to be CD8+ and relatively rare in peripheral blood.

Details on this clonotype: Antigen: not known.

Trimming took off 5 bases at V and 6 bases at J, with 13 bases between the two ends. The V gene's germline CDR1 is ENHRY and CDR2 SYGVKD. The CDR3 totals 14 residues. The sequencing sample was made of blood, either unsorted or a sorted T cell fraction (not recorded which). This TCR was sampled from a male donor with ankylosing spondylitis. This chain links TRBV10-3 with TRBJ2-2; D unresolved. The DNA of the CDR3 is TGTGCCATCAGTTTGACTCAAGGATCCGGGGAGCTGTTTTTT. Its translation: CAISLTQGSGELFF.